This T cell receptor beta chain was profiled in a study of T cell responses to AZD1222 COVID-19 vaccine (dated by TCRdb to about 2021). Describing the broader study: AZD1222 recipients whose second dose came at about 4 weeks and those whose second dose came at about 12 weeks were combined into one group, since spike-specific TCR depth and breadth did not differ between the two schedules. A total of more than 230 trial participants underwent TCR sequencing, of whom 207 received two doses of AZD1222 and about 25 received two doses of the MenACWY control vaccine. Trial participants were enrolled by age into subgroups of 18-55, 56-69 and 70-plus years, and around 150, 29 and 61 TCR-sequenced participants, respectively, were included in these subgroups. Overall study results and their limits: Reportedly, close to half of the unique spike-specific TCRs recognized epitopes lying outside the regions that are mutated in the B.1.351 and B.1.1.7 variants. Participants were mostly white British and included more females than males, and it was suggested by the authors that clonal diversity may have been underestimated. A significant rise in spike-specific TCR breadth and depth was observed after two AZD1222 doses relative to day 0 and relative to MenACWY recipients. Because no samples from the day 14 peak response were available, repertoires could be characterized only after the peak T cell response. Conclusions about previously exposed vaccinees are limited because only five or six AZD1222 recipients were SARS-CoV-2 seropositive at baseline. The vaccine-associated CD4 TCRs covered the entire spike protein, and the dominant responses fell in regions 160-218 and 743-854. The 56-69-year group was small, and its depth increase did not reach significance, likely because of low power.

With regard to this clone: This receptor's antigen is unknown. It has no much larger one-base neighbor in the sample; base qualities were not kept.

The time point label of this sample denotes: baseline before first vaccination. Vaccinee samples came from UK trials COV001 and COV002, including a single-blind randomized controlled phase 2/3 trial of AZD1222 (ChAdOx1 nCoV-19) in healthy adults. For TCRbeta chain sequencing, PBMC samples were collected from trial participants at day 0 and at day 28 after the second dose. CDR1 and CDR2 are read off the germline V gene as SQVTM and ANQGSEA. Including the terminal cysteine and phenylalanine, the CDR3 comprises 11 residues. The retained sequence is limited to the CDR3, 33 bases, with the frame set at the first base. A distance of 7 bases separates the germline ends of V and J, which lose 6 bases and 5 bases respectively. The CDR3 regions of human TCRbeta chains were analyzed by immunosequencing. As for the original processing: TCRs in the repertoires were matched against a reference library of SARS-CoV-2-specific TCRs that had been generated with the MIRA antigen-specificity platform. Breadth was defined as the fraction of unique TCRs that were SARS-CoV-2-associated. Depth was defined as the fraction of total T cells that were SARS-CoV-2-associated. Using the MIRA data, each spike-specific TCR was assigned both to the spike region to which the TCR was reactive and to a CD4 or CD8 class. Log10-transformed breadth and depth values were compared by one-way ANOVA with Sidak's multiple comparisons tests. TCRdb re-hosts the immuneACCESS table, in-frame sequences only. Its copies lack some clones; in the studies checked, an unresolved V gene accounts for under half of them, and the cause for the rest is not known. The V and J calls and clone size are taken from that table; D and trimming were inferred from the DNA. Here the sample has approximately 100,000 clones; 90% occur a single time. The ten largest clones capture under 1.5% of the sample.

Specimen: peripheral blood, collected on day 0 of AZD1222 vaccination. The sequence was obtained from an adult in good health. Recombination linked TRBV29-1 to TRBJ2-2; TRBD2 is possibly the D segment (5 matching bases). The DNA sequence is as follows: TGCAGCGTGGGGAGTACCGGGGAGCTGTTTTTT. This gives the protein CSVGSTGELFF.